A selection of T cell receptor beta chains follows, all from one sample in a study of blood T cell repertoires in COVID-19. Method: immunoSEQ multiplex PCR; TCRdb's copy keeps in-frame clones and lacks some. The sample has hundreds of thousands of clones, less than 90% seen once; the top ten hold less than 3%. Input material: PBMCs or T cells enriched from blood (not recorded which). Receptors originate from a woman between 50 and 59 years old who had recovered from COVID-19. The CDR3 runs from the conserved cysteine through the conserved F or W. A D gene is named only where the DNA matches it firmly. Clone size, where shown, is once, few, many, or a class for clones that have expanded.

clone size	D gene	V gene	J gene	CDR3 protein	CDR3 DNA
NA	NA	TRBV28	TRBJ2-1	CASSSGFYNEQFF	TGTGCCAGCAGTTCGGGGTTCTACAATGAGCAGTTCTTC
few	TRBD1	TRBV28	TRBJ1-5	CASRLGGQTNQPQHF	TGTGCCAGCCGCTTGGGGGGACAGACTAATCAGCCCCAGCATTTT
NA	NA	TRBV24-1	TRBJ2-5	CATSDLTDNQETQYF	TGTGCCACCAGTGATCTGACGGACAACCAAGAGACCCAGTACTTC
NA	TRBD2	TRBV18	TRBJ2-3	CASSPSGRTDTQYF	TGTGCCAGCTCACCTAGCGGGAGAACAGATACGCAGTATTTT
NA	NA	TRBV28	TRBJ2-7	CASSITGYEQYF	TGTGCCAGCAGCATTACAGGGTACGAGCAGTACTTC
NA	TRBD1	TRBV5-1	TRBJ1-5	CASSVGTANQPQHF	TGCGCCAGCAGCGTCGGGACAGCTAATCAGCCCCAGCATTTT
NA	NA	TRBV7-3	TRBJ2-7	CASSPSGLASGEQYF	TGTGCCAGCAGCCCGTCGGGGCTAGCGTCAGGCGAGCAGTACTTC
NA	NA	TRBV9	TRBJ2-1	CASSVVGHHGEQFF	TGTGCCAGCAGCGTAGTAGGACATCATGGAGAGCAGTTCTTC
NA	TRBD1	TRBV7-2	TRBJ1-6	CASSWDRASPLHF	TGTGCCAGCAGCTGGGACAGGGCTTCACCCCTCCACTTT
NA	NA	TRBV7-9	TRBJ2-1	CASSLEWANNEQFF	TGTGCCAGCAGCCTAGAATGGGCGAACAATGAGCAGTTCTTC